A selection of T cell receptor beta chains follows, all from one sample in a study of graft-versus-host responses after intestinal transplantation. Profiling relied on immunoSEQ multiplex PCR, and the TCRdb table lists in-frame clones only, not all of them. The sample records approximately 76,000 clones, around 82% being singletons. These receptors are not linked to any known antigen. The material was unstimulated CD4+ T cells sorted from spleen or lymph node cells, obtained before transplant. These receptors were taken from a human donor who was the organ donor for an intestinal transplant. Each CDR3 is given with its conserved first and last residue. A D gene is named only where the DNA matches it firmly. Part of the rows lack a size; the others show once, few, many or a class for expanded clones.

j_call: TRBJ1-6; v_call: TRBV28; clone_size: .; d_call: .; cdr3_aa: CASSLDSENSPLHF; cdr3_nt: TGTGCCAGCAGTTTAGACAGCGAAAATTCACCCCTCCACTTT
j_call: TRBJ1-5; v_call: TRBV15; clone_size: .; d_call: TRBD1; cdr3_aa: CATSRAIGQGHQPQHF; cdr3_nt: TGTGCCACCAGCAGAGCTATAGGACAGGGTCATCAGCCCCAGCATTTT
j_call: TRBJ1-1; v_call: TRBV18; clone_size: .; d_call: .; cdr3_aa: CASSQGGDTEAFF; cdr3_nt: TGTGCCAGCTCACAGGGGGGGGACACTGAAGCTTTCTTT
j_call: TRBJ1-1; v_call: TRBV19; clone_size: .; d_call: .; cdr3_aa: CASSKSVRTEAFF; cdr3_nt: TGTGCCAGTAGTAAGTCCGTAAGGACTGAAGCCTTCTTT
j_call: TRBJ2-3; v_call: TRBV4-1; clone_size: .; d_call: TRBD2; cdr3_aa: CASSQVSGGPTSTDTQYF; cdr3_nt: TGCGCCAGCAGCCAAGTAAGCGGGGGGCCTACGAGCACAGATACGCAGTATTTT
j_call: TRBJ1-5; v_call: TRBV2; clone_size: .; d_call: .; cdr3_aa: CASSGQTTGNQPQHF; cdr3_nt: TGTGCCAGCAGTGGACAGACAACGGGCAATCAGCCCCAGCATTTT
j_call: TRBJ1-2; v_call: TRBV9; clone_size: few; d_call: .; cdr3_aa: CASISPWGGWSYGYTF; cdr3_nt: TGTGCCAGCATTTCCCCCTGGGGGGGTTGGAGCTATGGCTACACCTTC
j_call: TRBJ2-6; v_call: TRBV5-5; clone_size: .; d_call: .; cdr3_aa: CASKSLAGLETGANVLTF; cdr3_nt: TGTGCCAGCAAGTCGCTGGCGGGACTCGAGACTGGGGCCAACGTCCTGACTTTC
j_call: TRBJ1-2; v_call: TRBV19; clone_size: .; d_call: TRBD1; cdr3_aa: CASLEGGSYGYTF; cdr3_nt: TGTGCCAGTCTTGAAGGGGGCTCCTATGGCTACACCTTC
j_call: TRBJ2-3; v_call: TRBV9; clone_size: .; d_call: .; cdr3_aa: CASSVDEFLADTQYF; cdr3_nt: TGTGCCAGCAGCGTAGATGAGTTCTTAGCAGATACGCAGTATTTT
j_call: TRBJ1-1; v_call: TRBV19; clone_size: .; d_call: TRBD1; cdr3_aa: CASRTTGIAYTEAFF; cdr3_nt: TGTGCCAGTAGGACGACAGGGATAGCGTACACTGAAGCTTTCTTT
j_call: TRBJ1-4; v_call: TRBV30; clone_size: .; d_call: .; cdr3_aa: CAWSVHNEKLFF; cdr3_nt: TGTGCCTGGAGTGTACATAATGAAAAACTGTTTTTT
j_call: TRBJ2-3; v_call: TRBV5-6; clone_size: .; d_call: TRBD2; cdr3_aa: CASSLRGGYTDTQYF; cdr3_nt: TGTGCCAGCAGCTTGCGGGGGGGGTACACAGATACGCAGTATTTT
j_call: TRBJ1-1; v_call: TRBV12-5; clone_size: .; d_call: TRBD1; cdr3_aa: CASGEDSGRGTEAFF; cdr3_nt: TGTGCTAGCGGCGAGGATTCTGGCAGGGGGACTGAAGCTTTCTTT
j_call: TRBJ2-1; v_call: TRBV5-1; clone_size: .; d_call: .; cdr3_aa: CASRPEGWNNEQFF; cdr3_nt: TGCGCCAGCAGACCTGAGGGATGGAACAATGAGCAGTTCTTC
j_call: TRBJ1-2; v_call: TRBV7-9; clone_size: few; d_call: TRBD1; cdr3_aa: CASSFDRDSTF; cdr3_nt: TGTGCCAGCAGCTTCGACAGGGACTCCACCTTC
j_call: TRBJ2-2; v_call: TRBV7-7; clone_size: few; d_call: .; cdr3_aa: CASSPSTLTRAAGELFF; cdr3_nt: TGTGCTAGCAGCCCATCGACCCTTACTAGGGCTGCCGGGGAGCTGTTTTTT
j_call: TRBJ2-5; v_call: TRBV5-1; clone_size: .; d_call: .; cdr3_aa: CASSLGPVQETQYF; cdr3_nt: TGCGCCAGCAGCTTGGGGCCAGTACAAGAGACCCAGTACTTC
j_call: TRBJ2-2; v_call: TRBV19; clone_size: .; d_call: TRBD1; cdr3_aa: CASKQGISGELFF; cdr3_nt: TGTGCCAGTAAACAGGGGATCTCCGGGGAGCTGTTTTTT
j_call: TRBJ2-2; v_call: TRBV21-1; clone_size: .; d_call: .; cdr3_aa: CASSALIATQGLTGELFF; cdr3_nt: TGTGCCAGCAGCGCGCTCATAGCTACACAGGGCTTGACCGGGGAGCTGTTTTTT
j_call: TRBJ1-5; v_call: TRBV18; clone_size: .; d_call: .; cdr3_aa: CASSPRGGGQPQHF; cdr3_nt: TGTGCCAGCTCCCCAAGGGGGGGTGGACAGCCCCAGCATTTT
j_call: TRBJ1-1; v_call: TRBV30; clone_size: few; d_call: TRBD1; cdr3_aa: CAWTLGQAMNTEAFF; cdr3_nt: TGTGCCTGGACCCTCGGACAGGCCATGAACACTGAAGCTTTCTTT
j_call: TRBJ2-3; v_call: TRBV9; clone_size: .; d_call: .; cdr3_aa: CASSEPGTDTQYF; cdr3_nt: TGTGCCAGCAGCGAACCCGGTACAGATACGCAGTATTTT
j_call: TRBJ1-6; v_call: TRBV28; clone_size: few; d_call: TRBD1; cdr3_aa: CASSLASGTGGLNSPLHF; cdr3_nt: TGTGCCAGCAGTCTCGCTTCCGGGACAGGGGGCTTGAATTCACCCCTCCACTTT
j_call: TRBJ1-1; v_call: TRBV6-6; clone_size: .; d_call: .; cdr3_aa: CASSYGGALTEAFF; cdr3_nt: TGTGCCAGCAGTTATGGGGGCGCTTTGACTGAAGCTTTCTTT
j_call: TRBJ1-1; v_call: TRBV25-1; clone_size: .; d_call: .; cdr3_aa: CASSEWADNTEAFF; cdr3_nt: TGTGCCAGCAGTGAATGGGCAGACAACACTGAAGCTTTCTTT
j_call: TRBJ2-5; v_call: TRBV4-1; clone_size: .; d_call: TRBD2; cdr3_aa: CASSQKRLAGGYQETQYF; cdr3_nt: TGCGCCAGCAGCCAAAAGAGACTAGCGGGGGGGTACCAAGAGACCCAGTACTTC